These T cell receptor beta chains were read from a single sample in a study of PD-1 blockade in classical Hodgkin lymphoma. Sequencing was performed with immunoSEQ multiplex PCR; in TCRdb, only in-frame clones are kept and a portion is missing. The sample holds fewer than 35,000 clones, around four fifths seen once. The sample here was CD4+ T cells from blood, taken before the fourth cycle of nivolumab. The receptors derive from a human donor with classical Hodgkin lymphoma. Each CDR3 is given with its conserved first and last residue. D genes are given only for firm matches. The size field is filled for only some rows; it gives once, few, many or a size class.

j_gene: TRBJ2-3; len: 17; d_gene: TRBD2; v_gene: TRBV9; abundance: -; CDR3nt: TGTGCCAGCAGCGTTGGACTAGCGGGGACAAGCACAGATACGCAGTATTTT; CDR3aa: CASSVGLAGTSTDTQYF
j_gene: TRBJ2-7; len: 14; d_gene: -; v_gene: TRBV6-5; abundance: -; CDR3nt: TGTGCCAGCAGTCGAGCCGGGACAACCTACGAGCAGTACTTC; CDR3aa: CASSRAGTTYEQYF
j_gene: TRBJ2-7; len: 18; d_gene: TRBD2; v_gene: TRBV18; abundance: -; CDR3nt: TGTGCCAGCGGTCCGACAGGGGTACTAGCGGGACCCTCTTACGAGCAGTACTTC; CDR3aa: CASGPTGVLAGPSYEQYF
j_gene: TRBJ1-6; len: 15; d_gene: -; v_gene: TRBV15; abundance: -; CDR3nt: TGTGCCACCAGCAGAATCCAGGGGAGGATTTCACCCCTCCACTTT; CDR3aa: CATSRIQGRISPLHF
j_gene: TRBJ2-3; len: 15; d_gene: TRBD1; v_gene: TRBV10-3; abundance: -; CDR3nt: TGTGCCATCAGTGAGCCGGGACAGATCACAGATACGCAGTATTTT; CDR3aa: CAISEPGQITDTQYF
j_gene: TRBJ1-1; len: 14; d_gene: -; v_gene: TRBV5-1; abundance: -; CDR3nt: TGCGCCAGCAGCTTGGTGCTGGGGACCACTGAAGCTTTCTTT; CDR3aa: CASSLVLGTTEAFF
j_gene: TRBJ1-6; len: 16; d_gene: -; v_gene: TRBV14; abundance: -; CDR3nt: TGTGCCAGCAGCCAAGGAAAGGGTGGGCTTAATTCACCCCTCCACTTT; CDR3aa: CASSQGKGGLNSPLHF
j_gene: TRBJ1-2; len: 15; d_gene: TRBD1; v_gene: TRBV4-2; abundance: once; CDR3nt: TGTGCCAGCAGCCAAGATAGGGGACAGGACCATGGCTACACCTTC; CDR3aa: CASSQDRGQDHGYTF
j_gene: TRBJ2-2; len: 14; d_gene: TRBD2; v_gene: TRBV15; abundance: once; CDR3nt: TGTGCCACCAGGGGACTAGCGTACCCCGGGGAGCTGTTTTTT; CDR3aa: CATRGLAYPGELFF
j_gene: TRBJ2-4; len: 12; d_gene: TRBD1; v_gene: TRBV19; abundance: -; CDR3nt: TGTGCCATTAGGGACAGAAAAAACATTCAGTACTTC; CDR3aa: CAIRDRKNIQYF
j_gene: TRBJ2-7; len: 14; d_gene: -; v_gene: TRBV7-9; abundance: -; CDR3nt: TGTGCCAGCAGCCTACAGGGACTCCTGGGAGAGCAGTACTTC; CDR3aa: CASSLQGLLGEQYF
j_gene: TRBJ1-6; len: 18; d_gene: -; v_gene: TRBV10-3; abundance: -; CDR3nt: TGTGCCATCAGTTACGGGTTTCTGGCAGAGGAGTATAATTCACCCCTCCACTTT; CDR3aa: CAISYGFLAEEYNSPLHF
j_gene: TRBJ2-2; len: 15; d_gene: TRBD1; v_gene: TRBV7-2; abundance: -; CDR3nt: TGTGCCAGCAGCTTGGGGACAGGGGGCGGCGGGGAGCTGTTTTTT; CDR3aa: CASSLGTGGGGELFF
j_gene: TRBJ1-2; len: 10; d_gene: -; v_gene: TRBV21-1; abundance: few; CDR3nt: TGTGCCAGCAGCCCGGATGGCTACACCTTC; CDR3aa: CASSPDGYTF
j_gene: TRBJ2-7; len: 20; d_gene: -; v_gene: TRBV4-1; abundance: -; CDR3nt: TGCGCCAGCAGCCCCCCGGTGAGAGGACAGGGACTACCGCCGGCCTACGAGCAGTACTTC; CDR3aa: CASSPPVRGQGLPPAYEQYF
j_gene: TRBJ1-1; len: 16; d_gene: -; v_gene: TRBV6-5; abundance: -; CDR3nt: TGTGCCAGCAGTTACTCGAATACTCACCGGGCGACTGAAGCTTTCTTT; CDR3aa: CASSYSNTHRATEAFF
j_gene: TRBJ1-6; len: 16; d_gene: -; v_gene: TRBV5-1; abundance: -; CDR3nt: TGCGCCAGCAGGGGTTCAGCCAACTCCTATAATTCACCCCTCCACTTT; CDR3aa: CASRGSANSYNSPLHF
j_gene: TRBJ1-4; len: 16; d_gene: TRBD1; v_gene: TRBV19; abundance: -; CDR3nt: TGTGCCAGTAGTATGGTGCAGGGGGCCAGTAATGAAAAACTGTTTTTT; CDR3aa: CASSMVQGASNEKLFF
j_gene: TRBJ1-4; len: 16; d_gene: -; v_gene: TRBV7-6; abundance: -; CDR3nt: TGTGCCAGCAGCCCCACAACGGGGCTGATCAATGAAAAACTGTTTTTT; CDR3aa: CASSPTTGLINEKLFF
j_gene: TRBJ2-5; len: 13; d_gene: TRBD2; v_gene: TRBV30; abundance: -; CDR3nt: TGTGCCTGGAGTAGCGGGGTGTTTCAGACCCAGTACTTC; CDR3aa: CAWSSGVFQTQYF
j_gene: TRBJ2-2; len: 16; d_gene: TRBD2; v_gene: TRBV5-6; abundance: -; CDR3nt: TGTGCCAGCAGTCTAGAGCGGGGATGGAACACCGGGGAGCTGTTTTTT; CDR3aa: CASSLERGWNTGELFF
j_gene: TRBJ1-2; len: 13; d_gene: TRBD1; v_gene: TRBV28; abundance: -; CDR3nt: TGTGCCAGCAGCCGGACAGGGGGATATGGCTACACCTTC; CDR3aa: CASSRTGGYGYTF
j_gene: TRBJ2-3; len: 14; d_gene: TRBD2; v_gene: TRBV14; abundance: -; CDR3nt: TGTGCCAGCAGCCTCGGACTAGGGACAGATACGCAGTATTTT; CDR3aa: CASSLGLGTDTQYF
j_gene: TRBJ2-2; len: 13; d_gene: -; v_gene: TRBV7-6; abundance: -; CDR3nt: TGTGCCAGCAGAAGGGTAGGCACCGGGGAGCTGTTTTTT; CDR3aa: CASRRVGTGELFF
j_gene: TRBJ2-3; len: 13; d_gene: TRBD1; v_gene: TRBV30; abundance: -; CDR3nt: TGTGCCTGGAGTGGACAGGGACCAGATACGCAGTATTTT; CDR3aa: CAWSGQGPDTQYF
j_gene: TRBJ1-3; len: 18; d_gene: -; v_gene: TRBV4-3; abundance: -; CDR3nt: TGCGCCAGCAGCCAAGATCCCGCCAGCAGTGTTATTGGAAACACCATATATTTT; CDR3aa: CASSQDPASSVIGNTIYF